This entry concerns a single T cell receptor (beta chain). No antigen is known for it. TCR alpha and TCR beta cDNA libraries with sample barcodes and UMIs came from 5'RACE using constant-segment primers. One entry per CDR3 protein, called by TCRdb with MiXCR from the 5' RACE reads. The sample shows a few hundred thousand distinct CDR3 sequences, around 15% of them seen only once. This entry belongs to a study of T-cell memory formation after mild COVID-19. General observations from the study: Clones contracting over day 15 to 85 were CD4/CD8 balanced, with later expanders leaning CD4+. Some responding clones appeared in pre-infection memory, suggesting cross-reactive memory joined. Contracting CD4+ clones sat mainly in CM and EM; CD8+ in EMRA.

Germline lookup yields CDR1 SGDLS and CDR2 YYNGEE. CDR3 length: 16 amino acids. V was clipped by 4 bases and J by 7 bases; unmatched bases: 11. Sequenced sample: PBMCs or a T cell subset sorted from them (not recorded which). The sequence was obtained from a man younger than 35 who had mild COVID-19 (a few samples of this study predate the infection). Cell type and time point are not known. The chain is built from TRBV9 and TRBJ1-6, with 7 bases aligning to TRBD1. The CDR3 region has the DNA TGTGCCAGCAGCCCTAATCCCGGGACAGAGAATTCACCCCTCCACTTT. This sequence encodes CASSPNPGTENSPLHF.